This paragraph reports one T cell receptor beta chain. This clone turned up a few times. The antigen it binds to is not known. One base away there is no much larger clone; base qualities are not given. To be included, a participant needed at least one PBMC sample from before ART initiation plus at least two post-ART samples. All participants with HIV were treated in the United States of America. Before DNA extraction, cryopreserved samples containing roughly 0.9-10 million PBMC were thawed and washed. At the time of the earliest PBMC sample, participants with HIV were aged between about 23 and 54 years. PBMC samples were contributed by each participant from 1-4 timepoints before ART initiation and 2-8 timepoints after ART initiation, with a median of 7 samples. Serial HIV viral load, CD4+ T-cell count, ART history and demographic data were obtained for every participant. Genomic DNA was extracted from unsorted PBMC with a Qiagen kit on a QIAcube, processed in batches of 12 samples.

The entry originates in a study of long-term antiretroviral therapy in people with HIV (dated by TCRdb to between 2021 and 2024). Background for the entire study: The earliest samples were collected about a decade before the 2015 WHO recommendation for immediate ART, when ART was typically delayed until CD4 counts fell. A retrospective serial study tested whether changes in peripheral blood TRB repertoire composition and diversity were associated with ART initiation and durable HIV suppression. From 30 adults with confirmed HIV infection, the cohort provided approximately 210 cryopreserved PBMC samples, gathered serially across a mean of approximately six years (range 1-12). About 35% of the 30 participants with HIV were female. No cross-contamination during QIAcube processing was seen in test extractions of a monoclonal T-cell line run alongside around 31 polyclonal samples. General conclusions and limits of the study: Because cell numbers in pre-ART samples were limited, unsorted PBMC were profiled instead of sorted CD4+ and CD8+ T cells. Inferences about post-ART repertoire changes are limited because no data were available on ART adherence, viral resistance or therapy changes. The repertoire was dominated across all time points by expanded TRB clones identified before ART initiation, although this dominance was seen to fluctuate and to decrease in many PLHIV after ART. Starting ART was linked to a significant rise in TRB diversity, yet even with long-term ART the diversity remained significantly lower than in transplant donor controls. The samples span the years 2004 to 2017, and the ART regimens used may be less effective than current regimens. CDR3 length ranges in HIV repertoires were narrower than in controls, and network structure suggested an antigen-experienced repertoire with only a slight naive shift after ART. Limited PBMC availability meant only the TCR beta chain was sequenced, without alpha chain pairing.

From its cysteine to its phenylalanine, the CDR3 spans 16 amino acids. The kept DNA is CDR3 alone, 48 bases in frame from the first base. The germline V gene provides CDR1 MDHEN and CDR2 SYDVKM. V is cut back by 4 bases and J by 5 bases, with 13 bases in the junction unmatched. The immunoSEQ hsTCRB v3.0 assay was used at survey level resolution to sequence the TRB variable region. The targeted TRB sequencing depth was about 35,000-55,000 T-cell genomes per sample. An Illumina MiSeq with a v3 150-cycle kit was used to sequence the pooled TRB libraries. The paper's processing steps were these. Repertoire analysis was run in R within a reproducible Nextflow workflow that covered QC, data transformation and analysis. LymphoSeq2, an R package for exploring AIRR-Seq data, was used to implement the custom analyses. A handful of samples yielding fewer than 5000 total TRB sequences were excluded, leaving around 200 analyzed HIV repertoires. Of the roughly 180 retained HIV repertoires, roughly 61 were collected before and around 130 after ART initiation. Each repertoire was downsampled to 5000 TRB nucleotide sequences, and summary statistics were averaged across 100 downsampling iterations. TRB sequences were retained for analysis only if CDR3 regions of at least seven amino acids were present. Diversity was measured with a Shannon entropy-derived clonality score and the Gini coefficient. In repertoire networks, the top 5000 CDR3 amino acid sequences were linked whenever an edit distance of one separated two sequences. Antigen specificity groups and MHC restriction were predicted for TRB CDR3 amino acid sequences with GLIPH2. To flag known associations with CMV, EBV, HIV or tissue antigens, CDR3 amino acid sequences were compared against VDJdb and McPAS-TCR. Pre-ART, post-ART and control groups were compared with Wilcoxon signed-rank tests and Holm-Bonferroni correction. TCRdb re-hosts the immuneACCESS table, in-frame sequences only. Its copies lack some clones; in the studies checked, an unresolved V gene accounts for under half of them, and the cause for the rest is not known. The V and J calls and clone size are taken from that table; D and trimming were inferred from the DNA. The sample table holds 30,000 to 40,000 clones, of which over 75% were seen once. The ten biggest clones cover around 5.1% of the sample.

The sequences come from unsorted PBMCs, collected 1.5 years after starting antiretroviral therapy. The sequence came from a man younger than 30 with HIV. The sequence is built from TRBV28 and TRBJ2-7, with 8 bases aligning to TRBD2. The nucleotide sequence is TGTGCCAGCAGTTCTCCCCGTGGTAGCGGGATAGACGAGCAGTACTTC. This is translated as CASSSPRGSGIDEQYF.